This entry lists 25 T cell receptor beta chains sequenced from one sample in a study of chemoradiotherapy in HPV16-positive cancers. Some clones are missing from TCRdb's copy, which holds only in-frame ones; the method was immunoSEQ multiplex PCR. In the table there are about 32,000 clones, roughly 75% of which are singletons. This specimen consisted of blood, obtained from a patient who underwent chemoradiotherapy. The receptors stem from a human donor with HPV-associated anogenital cancer.

The chain carries TRBV9 and TRBJ2-2, with 9 bases fitting TRBD2. The CDR3 contains 17 residues. The germline gives CDR1 SGDLS, CDR2 YYNGEE. The junction had 10 bases not matched to a gene; V was cut back by 4 bases and J by 3 bases. This CDR3 is CASSPSGTSLDTGELFF. In DNA form, the CDR3 reads TGTGCCAGCAGCCCCTCCGGGACTAGCCTTGACACCGGGGAGCTGTTTTTT.

This chain links TRBV11-2 with TRBJ2-4, with D perhaps TRBD2 (7 bases). V lost 5 bases to trimming and J lost 7 bases, with 15 bases between them. Per the germline V gene, CDR1 is SGHAT and CDR2 is FQNNGV. This CDR3 has 14 residues. The CDR3: CASSQFGGGNIQYF. In nucleotides, the CDR3 is TGTGCCAGCAGCCAATTTGGCGGGGGCAACATTCAGTACTTC.

The table lists this clone with a count of one. The chain links TRBV7-9 to TRBJ2-7; 7 bases are shared with TRBD1. V lost 5 bases and J lost 2; bases outside the gene matches: 12. CDR3 length: 16 amino acids. Germline V gives CDR1 SEHNR, CDR2 FQNEAQ (reference sequence). Here the CDR3 reads CASSKYRGHNPYEQYF. The CDR3 bases are TGTGCCAGCAGCAAGTACAGGGGCCACAACCCCTACGAGCAGTACTTC.

The DNA for the CDR3 is TGCGCCAGCAGCCAAAGGACGGCGGACAATGAGCAGTTCTTC. This sequence encodes CASSQRTADNEQFF. The chain uses TRBV4-1 and TRBJ2-1; D remains ambiguous. This CDR3 has 14 amino acids. Germline values: CDR1 MGHRA, CDR2 YSYEKL. Trimming took off 2 bases at V and 5 bases at J, with 10 bases between the two ends.

This clone was detected only once. The rearrangement links TRBV5-6 to TRBJ2-6, with D possibly matching TRBD2 (6 bases). Trimming left V 5 bases short and J 4 bases short, with 13 bases between. CDR1 is SGHDT, CDR2 YYEEEE, per germline. CDR3 length equals 15 residues. CDR3 sequence (DNA): TGTGCCAGCAGTCTTGGAGGGCCAGGGGCCAACGTCCTGACTTTC. Residues: CASSLGGPGANVLTF.

The J gene is TRBJ1-3, the V gene TRBV20-1; D unclear. CDR1 and CDR2 from the germline V gene are DFQATT and SNEGSKA (reference sequence). The V end lost 1 base, the J end lost 7 bases, and 5 bases lay between the germline ends. The CDR3 loop spans 11 amino acids. DNA of the CDR3: TGCAGTGCTAGAGCCGCGAACACCATATATTTT. This translates into CSARAANTIYF.

The V and J genes are TRBV7-6 and TRBJ2-2; maybe TRBD2 (5 bases). CDR3 size: 17 residues. The ends were cut back, 5 bases at V and 3 bases at J, with 19 bases in the middle. Per germline, CDR1 SGHVS and CDR2 FNYEAQ. The CDR3 nucleotides are TGTGCCAGCAGCCCTACTCGGGATGAGATTTACACCGGGGAGCTGTTTTTT. Translation gives CASSPTRDEIYTGELFF.

The rearrangement links TRBV18 to TRBJ1-1, with D maybe TRBD1 (6 bases). V was trimmed by 3 bases and J by 1 base, leaving 12 bases between them. Germline loops: CDR1 KGHSH, CDR2 LQKENI. The CDR3 contains 15 residues. CDR3 sequence (DNA): TGTGCCAGCTCACCCTCGGGACAAACGAACACTGAAGCTTTCTTT. Translation gives CASSPSGQTNTEAFF.

This clone was seen a single time. This chain links TRBV10-1 with TRBJ2-6; no firm D call. Germline V gene lookup returns CDR1 WNHNN and CDR2 SYGVQD (reference sequence). The CDR3 is 21 amino acids. Trimming left V 2 bases short and J 1 base short, with 24 bases between. The CDR3 protein is CASSEGLGRALPISGANVLTF. In nucleotides, the CDR3 is TGCGCCAGCAGTGAGGGTCTAGGCAGAGCCTTACCTATTTCTGGGGCCAACGTCCTGACTTTC.

The rearrangement uses TRBV7-2 and TRBJ1-5; no clear D gene. The CDR3 contains 13 residues. Germline CDR1 SGHTA, CDR2 FQGNSA. V was trimmed by 3 bases and J by 5 bases, leaving 8 bases between them. The CDR3 sequence: CASSFIGDQPQHF. The CDR3 nucleotides are TGTGCCAGCAGCTTTATCGGAGATCAGCCCCAGCATTTT.

The V gene is TRBV12-5, the J gene TRBJ2-1; the D gene is possibly TRBD1 (6 bases). Germline V gene lookup returns CDR1 LGHNT and CDR2 FRNRAP. Trimming removed 6 bases at V and 9 bases at J, with 12 bases between. This CDR3 has 12 amino acids. This chain's CDR3 is CASGRTESEQFF. Written as DNA, the CDR3 is TGTGCTAGTGGGCGGACAGAAAGTGAGCAGTTCTTC.

V and J are TRBV19 and TRBJ1-5, with TRBD1 as a possible D gene (6 bases). V was cut by 0 bases and J by 6 bases, with 12 bases left in between. Per the germline V gene, CDR1 is LNHDA and CDR2 is SQIVND (reference sequence). The CDR3 covers 15 residues. CDR3 in amino acids: CASSIDNRVSQPQHF. The CDR3 region has the DNA TGTGCCAGTAGTATAGATAACAGGGTCAGTCAGCCCCAGCATTTT.

This clone has only a few counts. The chain employs TRBV7-9 and TRBJ1-2, with TRBD1 matching 7 bases. There are 14 residues in the CDR3. V lost 4 bases and J lost 4; bases outside the gene matches: 6. Germline V gene sequence: CDR1 SEHNR, CDR2 FQNEAQ (reference sequence). The CDR3 sequence: CASSSGQATYGYTF. The DNA of the CDR3 is TGTGCCAGCAGCTCCGGACAGGCCACCTATGGCTACACCTTC.

This sequence joins TRBV7-3 and TRBJ1-1; D not certain. V lost 5 bases and J 0 bases, leaving 10 bases between the germline ends. The CDR3 runs to 14 residues. Per germline, CDR1 SGHTA and CDR2 FQGTGA. Written as DNA, the CDR3 is TGTGCCAGCAGCCAGACAAGCATGAACACTGAAGCTTTCTTT. Its protein product is CASSQTSMNTEAFF.

This clone was seen a few times. The V and J genes are TRBV5-1 and TRBJ1-1; D unresolved. CDR1 SGHRS and CDR2 YFSETQ come from the germline V gene. Trimming removed 0 bases at V and 4 bases at J, with 7 bases between. The CDR3 is 13 amino acids. DNA for the CDR3: TGCGCCAGCAGCTTGGCGTGGTCCACTGAAGCTTTCTTT. It translates to CASSLAWSTEAFF.

The chain has TRBV13 and TRBJ2-4, with D perhaps matching TRBD2 (6 bases). This CDR3 is 13 amino acids long. Trimming took off 3 bases at V and 9 bases at J, with 12 bases between the two ends. CDR1 is PRHDT, CDR2 FYEKMQ, per germline (reference sequence). The CDR3 sequence is CASSLGGVSIQYF. Written as DNA, the CDR3 is TGTGCCAGCAGCTTGGGGGGTGTTAGCATTCAGTACTTC.

The chain uses TRBV27 and TRBJ2-1; a possible D gene is TRBD1 (6 bases). The CDR3 covers 13 residues. Trimming removed 5 bases at V and 6 bases at J, with 11 bases between. CDR1 and CDR2 (germline): MNHEY, SMNVEV (reference sequence). CDR3 residues: CASSPGHLNEQFF. Here the CDR3 DNA reads TGTGCCAGCAGTCCGGGACACCTCAATGAGCAGTTCTTC.

This clone came up once. The V gene is TRBV7-2, the J gene TRBJ1-4; 9 bases line up with TRBD1. CDR3 length: 14 amino acids. The junction had 3 bases not matched to a gene; V was cut back by 6 bases and J by 4 bases. Germline V gene data show CDR1 as SGHTA and CDR2 as FQGNSA. The CDR3 reads CASSQTGGNEKLFF. CDR3 nucleotides: TGTGCCAGCAGTCAGACAGGGGGTAATGAAAAACTGTTTTTT.

The V call is TRBV6-5, the J call TRBJ1-1; D not resolved. Germline loops: CDR1 MNHEY, CDR2 SVGAGI. This CDR3 has 14 residues. The V end lost 0 bases, the J end lost 5 bases, and 10 bases lay between the germline ends. The CDR3 bases are TGTGCCAGCAGTTACTCTTACAGTCGAACTGAAGCTTTCTTT. This translates into CASSYSYSRTEAFF.

The rearrangement joins TRBV7-3 to TRBJ2-2; D may be TRBD1 or TRBD2 (6 bases each). CDR3 length equals 14 residues. Germline assignment: CDR1 SGHTA and CDR2 FQGTGA. V was trimmed by 6 bases and J by 5 bases, leaving 13 bases between them. CDR3 bases: TGTGCCAGCAGGTTACAGGGAGGAACCGGGGAGCTGTTTTTT. Translated, it gives CASRLQGGTGELFF.

The chain joins TRBV30 to TRBJ1-1; D not resolved. The germline gives CDR1 GTSNPN, CDR2 SVGIG (reference sequence). V was cut by 4 bases and J by 10 bases, with 13 bases left in between. The CDR3 consists of 11 residues. The CDR3 here is CAWKGQVGAFF. CDR3 in DNA: TGTGCCTGGAAGGGCCAAGTAGGAGCTTTCTTT. The whole variable domain, remainder taken from reference TRBV30 and TRBJ1-1, is SQTIHQWPATLVQPVGSPLSLECTVEGTSNPNLYWYRQAAGRGLQLLFYSVGIGQISSEVPQNLSASRPQDRQFILSSKKLLLSDSGFYLCAWKGQVGAFFGQGTRLTVV.

The gene calls are TRBV5-6 and TRBJ2-7; a possible D gene is TRBD1 (6 bases). The length of the CDR3 is 15 residues. CDR1 SGHDT and CDR2 YYEEEE come from the germline V gene. V lost 5 bases to trimming and J lost 5 bases, with 20 bases between them. The DNA of the CDR3 is TGTGCCAGCAGGAAATACAGGGATTCTAAAGACGAGCAGTACTTC. It specifies CASRKYRDSKDEQYF. The full variable domain, with the rest looked up from reference TRBV5-6 and TRBJ2-7, is DAGVTQSPTHLIKTRGQQVTLRCSPKSGHDTVSWYQQALGQGPQFIFQYYEEEERQRGNFPDRFSGHQFPNYSSELNVNALLLGDSALYLCASRKYRDSKDEQYFGPGTRLTVT.

Written as DNA, the CDR3 is TGTGCCAGCAGGGACCAGTCTGGAAACACCATATATTTT. Its translation is CASRDQSGNTIYF. The chain carries TRBV6-5 and TRBJ1-3; D not certain. Trimming took off 6 bases at V and 1 base at J, with 7 bases between the two ends. The germline gives CDR1 MNHEY, CDR2 SVGAGI. This CDR3 region has 13 residues.

This clone was detected once. The gene calls are TRBV5-1 and TRBJ1-1, with TRBD1 matching over 8 bases. The CDR3 is 16 amino acids. With V trimmed by 0 bases and J by 6 bases, 10 bases remained unmatched. Germline V CDR1 and CDR2: SGHRS, YFSETQ. CDR3 region: CASSLAIQGAPSEAFF. The CDR3 nucleotides are TGCGCCAGCAGCTTGGCAATTCAGGGGGCGCCGTCTGAAGCTTTCTTT.

The rearrangement links TRBV6-1 to TRBJ2-7; 10 bases align to TRBD1. Germline V CDR1 and CDR2: MNHNS, SASEGT. This CDR3 spans 15 amino acids. The V segment lost 3 bases and the J segment 3 bases; nucleotides outside the gene matches: 5. CDR3 residues: CASSETGGAFYEQYF. The CDR3, as DNA: TGTGCCAGCAGTGAGACAGGGGGCGCTTTCTACGAGCAGTACTTC.